This T cell receptor (beta chain) stems from a study of blood T cell repertoires in COVID-19. Looking at the study overall: Both acute and convalescent COVID-19 samples were obtained from the United States, Italy and Spain.

The protocol was immunoSEQ multiplex PCR, while the TCRdb copy is restricted to in-frame clones and leaves out a portion. The table has 130,000 to 150,000 clones, 87% seen once. The CDR3 has 13 amino acids. CDR1 is SGHTA and CDR2 is FQGNSA in the germline V gene. After removal of 6 bases from V and 2 bases from J, the junction contained 0 bases not matched to a gene. Sequencing was performed on peripheral blood. V usage is TRBV7-2 and J usage is TRBJ2-7, with 11 bases identical to TRBD2. This receptor was obtained from a man aged 50-59 years who had recovered from COVID-19. The DNA for the CDR3 is TGTGCCAGCAGGACTAGCGGGACCTACGAGCAGTACTTC. Its protein product is CASRTSGTYEQYF.